A single sample gave rise to the 22 T cell receptor beta chains below, sequenced in a study of OX40 agonist ivuxolimab in advanced cancers. Method: immunoSEQ multiplex PCR; TCRdb's copy keeps in-frame clones and lacks some. The profile shows 55,000 to 70,000 clones, over 80% of them singletons. The material was CD4+ or CD8+ T cells sorted from blood, obtained in a trial of the OX40 agonist ivuxolimab. These receptor sequences come from an adult with an advanced solid tumor such as melanoma, head and neck, liver or kidney cancer.

This chain connects TRBV5-1 to TRBJ2-3, with D perhaps assigned TRBD1 or TRBD2 (5 bases each). The CDR3 extends over 14 amino acids. The V gene lost 4 bases and the J gene lost 2 bases, with 11 bases spanning the gap. Germline V gene data show CDR1 as SGHRS and CDR2 as YFSETQ. CDR3 bases: TGCGCCAGCAGCGGGGGTAACCCCACAGATACGCAGTATTTT. Amino acids: CASSGGNPTDTQYF.

The chain uses TRBV9 and TRBJ1-4; the match to TRBD1 covers 9 bases. CDR1 is SGDLS and CDR2 is YYNGEE in the germline V gene. The ends lost 4 bases at V and 7 bases at J; junction bases unmatched: 11. This CDR3 contains 16 residues. As DNA, the CDR3 is TGTGCCAGCAGCCCAGCAAGTACAGGGGGCATTGAAAAACTGTTTTTT. Its translation: CASSPASTGGIEKLFF. Together with reference TRBV9 and TRBJ1-4, the CDR3 gives the full variable domain: DSGVTQTPKHLITATGQRVTLRCSPRSGDLSVYWYQQSLDQGLQFLIQYYNGEERAKGNILERFSAQQFPDLHSELNLSSLELGDSALYFCASSPASTGGIEKLFFGSGTQLSVL.

The V gene is TRBV7-9, the J gene TRBJ2-1, with TRBD1 as a possible D gene (6 bases). Germline CDR1 is SEHNR and CDR2 is FQNEAQ (reference sequence). This CDR3 has 16 amino acids. V lost 0 bases, J lost 5 bases, and 14 bases lay in between. CDR3 sequence: CASSLAWGRRNNEQFF. The CDR3 DNA sequence: TGTGCCAGCAGCTTAGCGTGGGGGCGGAGGAACAATGAGCAGTTCTTC.

Only one count was recorded for this clone. The rearrangement links TRBV19 to TRBJ2-2; D perhaps matches TRBD1 (6 bases). Trimming left V 4 bases short and J 2 bases short, with 11 bases between. The CDR3 covers 15 residues. The germline CDR1 and CDR2 sequences are LNHDA and SQIVND (reference sequence). The CDR3 reads CASSKKTGNTGELFF. In DNA, the CDR3 is TGTGCCAGTAGTAAAAAGACAGGAAACACCGGGGAGCTGTTTTTT.

The chain couples TRBV7-2 to TRBJ2-3, with TRBD2 matching 7 bases. The germline V gene has CDR1 SGHTA and CDR2 FQGNSA. V shed 1 base and J 0 bases; nucleotides not matched to a gene: 4. This CDR3 has 16 residues. The CDR3 spells CASSLDGSGSTDTQYF. CDR3 coding DNA: TGTGCCAGCAGCTTAGATGGTAGCGGGAGCACAGATACGCAGTATTTT. Supplemented by reference TRBV7-2 and TRBJ2-3, the full variable domain reads GAGVSQSPSNKVTEKGKDVELRCDPISGHTALYWYRQSLGQGLEFLIYFQGNSAPDKSGLPSDRFSAERTGGSVSTLTIQRTQQEDSAVYLCASSLDGSGSTDTQYFGPGTRLTVL.

The chain uses TRBV23-1 and TRBJ2-1; 7 bases fit TRBD1. Being an ORF, TRBV23-1 has a function that is uncertain. This CDR3 spans 15 amino acids. V lost 3 bases and J lost 7; bases outside the gene matches: 9. The CDR3 reads CASSHPGQIVNEQFF. CDR3 nucleotide sequence: TGCGCCAGCAGTCACCCGGGACAGATTGTAAATGAGCAGTTCTTC.

V is TRBV18 and J is TRBJ2-7; D possibly uses TRBD1 or TRBD2 (6 bases each). Trimming pared 2 bases from V and 5 bases from J, leaving 16 bases between. Germline loops: CDR1 KGHSH, CDR2 LQKENI. The CDR3 covers 15 residues. The CDR3 DNA reads as TGTGCCAGCTCACCAGGGGCAGGGGAGGCCAACGAGCAGTACTTC. This codes for CASSPGAGEANEQYF.

This clone has just a few counts. The CDR3 sequence: CASSLGGNSYNSPLHF. CDR3 in DNA: TGTGCCAGCAGCTTAGGAGGGAACTCCTATAATTCACCCCTCCACTTT. This chain joins TRBV7-8 and TRBJ1-6; D is unclear. The CDR3 sequence is 16 residues long. CDR1 is SGHVS, CDR2 FQNEAQ, per germline. Deletions cut 1 base from V and 0 bases from J, with 7 bases between.

This chain joins TRBV5-1 and TRBJ2-3, with 11 bases matching TRBD1. The CDR3 is 17 amino acids. Trimming at V came to 2 bases and at J to 1 base, leaving 6 bases not matched to a gene. CDR1 is SGHRS and CDR2 is YFSETQ in the germline V gene. The CDR3 region is CASSFQGQGGRTDTQYF. The CDR3 DNA follows: TGCGCCAGCAGCTTCCAGGGACAGGGGGGCCGCACAGATACGCAGTATTTT.

The chain couples TRBV6-1 to TRBJ1-5, with D tentatively TRBD1 (6 bases). Germline V lookup: CDR1 MNHNS, CDR2 SASEGT. V lost 6 bases and J lost 4, with 13 bases in between. This CDR3 is 14 amino acids long. CDR3 region: CASRSRGGNQPQHF. The DNA for the CDR3 is TGTGCCAGCAGATCGAGAGGGGGGAATCAGCCCCAGCATTTT.

This sequence joins TRBV7-8 and TRBJ1-1; D might be TRBD1 (6 bases). Trimming left V 1 base short and J 7 bases short, with 13 bases between. The CDR3 is 14 residues long. Germline-derived CDR1 and CDR2 are SGHVS and FQNEAQ. In DNA form, the CDR3 reads TGTGCCAGCAGCTTAGATAGCGGGGGCGGTGAAGCTTTCTTT. Protein: CASSLDSGGGEAFF.

V usage is TRBV15 and J usage is TRBJ1-4; TRBD1 aligns across 7 bases. This CDR3 contains 14 residues. The germline CDR1 and CDR2 sequences are LNHNV and YYDKDF (reference sequence). Trimming removed 4 bases from V and 6 bases from J; junction bases left unmatched: 5. CDR3 sequence reads: CATSIRGSDEKLFF. The CDR3 nucleotides read TGTGCCACCAGCATCAGGGGGTCTGATGAAAAACTGTTTTTT.

This chain connects TRBV6-6 to TRBJ2-2; D uncertain. The germline V gene has CDR1 MNHNY and CDR2 SVGAGI (reference sequence). V lost 4 bases, J lost 3 bases, and 9 bases lay in between. CDR3 length: 14 residues. This chain's CDR3 is CASSSGSYTGELFF. CDR3 coding DNA: TGTGCCAGCAGTTCTGGTTCTTACACCGGGGAGCTGTTTTTT.

DNA for the CDR3: TGTGCCAGCAGCTTAGCGGGCAAGGTCTCTGGAAACACCATATATTTT. Translated: CASSLAGKVSGNTIYF. The gene calls are TRBV11-2 and TRBJ1-3, with D unclear. Germline CDR1 and CDR2: SGHAT and FQNNGV. This CDR3 has 16 amino acids. Trimming took off 1 base at V and 0 bases at J, with 10 bases between the two ends.

The chain couples TRBV9 to TRBJ2-1; 9 bases are shared with TRBD2. From germline, CDR1 is SGDLS and CDR2 YYNGEE. The CDR3 is 18 residues long. The V segment lost 3 bases and the J segment 0 bases; nucleotides outside the gene matches: 10. CDR3 nucleotide sequence: TGTGCCAGCAGCGCCCCCTTGACTAGCGGCCACTCCTACAATGAGCAGTTCTTC. Amino acid sequence: CASSAPLTSGHSYNEQFF.

The J gene is TRBJ2-5, the V gene TRBV5-4, with 8 nucleotides matching TRBD2. The CDR3 has 16 residues. The germline gives CDR1 SGHNT, CDR2 YYREEE (reference sequence). The trim removed 0 bases at V and 3 bases at J, leaving 7 bases unmatched. The CDR3 region is CASSLDYGRGEETQYF. CDR3 nucleotide sequence: TGTGCCAGCAGCTTGGATTACGGGAGGGGTGAAGAGACCCAGTACTTC.

This clone was detected only once. V gene TRBV11-2 combines with J gene TRBJ2-3, with no clear D. Per germline, CDR1 SGHAT and CDR2 FQNNGV. V was shortened by 1 base and J by 4 bases, with 3 bases between the two germline ends. The CDR3 is 12 amino acids. This CDR3 is CASSLVSDTQYF. Here the CDR3 DNA reads TGTGCCAGCAGCTTAGTATCAGATACGCAGTATTTT.

CDR3: CATSRAAGTFQETQYF. The DNA for the CDR3 is TGTGCCACCAGCAGAGCTGCCGGGACATTCCAAGAGACCCAGTACTTC. V gene TRBV15 combines with J gene TRBJ2-5; perhaps TRBD1 as D (6 bases). CDR3 length: 16 residues. The V gene lost 1 base and the J gene lost 1 base, with 13 bases spanning the gap. CDR1 LNHNV and CDR2 YYDKDF come from the germline V gene (reference sequence).

The V and J genes are TRBV7-2 and TRBJ2-6, with D hard to call. CDR3 length: 13 amino acids. V dropped 0 bases and J dropped 3 bases, with 0 bases sitting between them. The germline V gene encodes CDR1 SGHTA and CDR2 FQGNSA. This CDR3 reads CASSLAGANVLTF. The CDR3 DNA follows: TGTGCCAGCAGCTTAGCTGGGGCCAACGTCCTGACTTTC.

The chain links TRBV28 to TRBJ1-5, with a weak D call TRBD1 (5 bases). The length of the CDR3 is 14 residues. Germline V gene sequence: CDR1 MDHEN, CDR2 SYDVKM. V was pared by 6 bases and J by 4 bases, with 13 bases between. The CDR3, as DNA: TGTGCCAGCAGAGCAGGGTTGGGGAATCAGCCCCAGCATTTT. Encoded protein: CASRAGLGNQPQHF.

V gene TRBV5-1 combines with J gene TRBJ2-2, with D maybe TRBD2 (5 bases). Per germline, CDR1 SGHRS and CDR2 YFSETQ. The V end lost 4 bases, the J end lost 2 bases, and 12 bases lay between the germline ends. This CDR3 comprises 15 residues. The CDR3 nucleotides are TGCGCCAGCAGCCCGGACTCCTTAAACACCGGGGAGCTGTTTTTT. This gives the protein CASSPDSLNTGELFF.

By proportion, this clone is medium-sized. The J gene is TRBJ2-7, the V gene TRBV15, with 8 bases aligning to TRBD1. The CDR3 is made up of 15 amino acids. Germline assignment: CDR1 LNHNV and CDR2 YYDKDF (reference sequence). The J segment lost 6 bases and the V segment lost 5 bases, leaving 12 bases of the junction unmatched. The CDR3 loop reads CATSGSRDRPSEQYF. CDR3 nucleotides: TGTGCCACCAGCGGGTCCCGGGACAGGCCCAGCGAGCAGTACTTC.